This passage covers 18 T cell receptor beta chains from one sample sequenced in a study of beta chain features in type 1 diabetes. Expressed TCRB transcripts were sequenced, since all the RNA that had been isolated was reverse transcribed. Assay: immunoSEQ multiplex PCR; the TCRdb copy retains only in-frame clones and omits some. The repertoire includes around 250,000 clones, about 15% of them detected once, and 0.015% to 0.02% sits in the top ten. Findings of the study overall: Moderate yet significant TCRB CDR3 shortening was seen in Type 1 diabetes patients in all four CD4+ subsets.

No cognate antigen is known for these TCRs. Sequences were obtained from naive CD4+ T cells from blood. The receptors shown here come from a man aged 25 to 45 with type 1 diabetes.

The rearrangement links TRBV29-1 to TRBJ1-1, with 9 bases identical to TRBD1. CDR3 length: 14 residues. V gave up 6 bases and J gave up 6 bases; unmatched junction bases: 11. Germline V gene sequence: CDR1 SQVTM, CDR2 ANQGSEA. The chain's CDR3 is CSVRDRAGLSEAFF. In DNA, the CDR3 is TGCAGCGTGAGGGACAGGGCGGGCTTGTCTGAAGCTTTCTTT.

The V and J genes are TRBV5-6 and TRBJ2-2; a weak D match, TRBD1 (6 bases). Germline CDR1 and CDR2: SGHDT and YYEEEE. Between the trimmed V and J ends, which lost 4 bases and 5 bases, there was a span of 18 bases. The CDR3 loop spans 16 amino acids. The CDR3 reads CASSPTGWGRTGELFF. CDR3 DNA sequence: TGTGCCAGCAGCCCTACCGGGTGGGGGCGGACCGGGGAGCTGTTTTTT.

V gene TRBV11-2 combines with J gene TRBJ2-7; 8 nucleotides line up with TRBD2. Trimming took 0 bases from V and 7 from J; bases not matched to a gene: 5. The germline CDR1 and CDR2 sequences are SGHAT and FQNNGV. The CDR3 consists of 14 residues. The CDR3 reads CASSLDGGVMEQYF. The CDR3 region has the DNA TGTGCCAGCAGCTTAGACGGGGGGGTAATGGAGCAGTACTTC.

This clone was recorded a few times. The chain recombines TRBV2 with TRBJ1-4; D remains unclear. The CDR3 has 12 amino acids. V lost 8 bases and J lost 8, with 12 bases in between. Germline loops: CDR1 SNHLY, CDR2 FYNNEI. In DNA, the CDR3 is TGTGCCAGCCTCCCAGGAGGGGAAAAACTGTTTTTT. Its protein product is CASLPGGEKLFF.

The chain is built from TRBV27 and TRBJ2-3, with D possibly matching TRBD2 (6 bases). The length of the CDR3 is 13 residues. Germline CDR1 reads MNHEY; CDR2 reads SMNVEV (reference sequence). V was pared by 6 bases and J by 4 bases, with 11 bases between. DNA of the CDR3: TGTGCCAGCAGGCGGGAAGGCCCAGATACGCAGTATTTT. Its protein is CASRREGPDTQYF.

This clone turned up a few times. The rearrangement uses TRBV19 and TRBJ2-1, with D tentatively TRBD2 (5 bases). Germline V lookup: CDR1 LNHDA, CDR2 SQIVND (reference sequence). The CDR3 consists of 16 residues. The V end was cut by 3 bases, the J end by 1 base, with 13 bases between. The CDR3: CASSMGRPRSYNEQFF. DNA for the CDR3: TGTGCCAGTAGTATGGGGAGACCTCGTTCCTACAATGAGCAGTTCTTC. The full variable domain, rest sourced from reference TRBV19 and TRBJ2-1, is DGGITQSPKYLFRKEGQNVTLSCEQNLNHDAMYWYRQDPGQGLRLIYYSQIVNDFQKGDIAEGYSVSREKKESFPLTVTSAQKNPTAFYLCASSMGRPRSYNEQFFGPGTRLTVL.

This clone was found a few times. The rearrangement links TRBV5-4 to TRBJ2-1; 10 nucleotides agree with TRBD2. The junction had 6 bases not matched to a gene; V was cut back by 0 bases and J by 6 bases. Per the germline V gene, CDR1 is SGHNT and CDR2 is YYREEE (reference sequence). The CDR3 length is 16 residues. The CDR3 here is CASSLVGSGGLNEQFF. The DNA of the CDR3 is TGTGCCAGCAGCTTGGTTGGTAGCGGGGGGCTCAATGAGCAGTTCTTC.

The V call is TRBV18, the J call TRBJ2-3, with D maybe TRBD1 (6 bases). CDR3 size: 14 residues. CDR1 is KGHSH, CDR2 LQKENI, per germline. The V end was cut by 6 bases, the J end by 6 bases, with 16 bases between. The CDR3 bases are TGTGCCAGCTCCCCAGGACAGCCGGGGGATACGCAGTATTTT. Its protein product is CASSPGQPGDTQYF. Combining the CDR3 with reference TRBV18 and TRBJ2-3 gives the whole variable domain NAGVMQNPRHLVRRRGQEARLRCSPMKGHSHVYWYRQLPEEGLKFMVYLQKENIIDESGMPKERFSAEFPKEGPSILRIQQVVRGDSAAYFCASSPGQPGDTQYFGPGTRLTVL.

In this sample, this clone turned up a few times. The CDR3 region is CASSYWTSGRASTDTQYF. The DNA of the CDR3 is TGTGCCAGCAGCTACTGGACTAGCGGGAGGGCGAGCACAGATACGCAGTATTTT. The chain combines TRBV7-2 with TRBJ2-3; 15 bases are a match to TRBD2. Germline CDR1 SGHTA, CDR2 FQGNSA. Trimming removed 4 bases from V and 0 bases from J; junction bases left unmatched: 5. The CDR3 runs to 18 residues.

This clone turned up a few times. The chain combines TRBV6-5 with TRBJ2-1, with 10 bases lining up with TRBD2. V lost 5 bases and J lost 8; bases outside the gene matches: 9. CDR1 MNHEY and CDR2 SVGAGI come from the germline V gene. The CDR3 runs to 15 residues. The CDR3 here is CASSVPGLAMDEQFF. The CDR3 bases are TGTGCCAGCAGTGTCCCGGGACTAGCGATGGATGAGCAGTTCTTC.

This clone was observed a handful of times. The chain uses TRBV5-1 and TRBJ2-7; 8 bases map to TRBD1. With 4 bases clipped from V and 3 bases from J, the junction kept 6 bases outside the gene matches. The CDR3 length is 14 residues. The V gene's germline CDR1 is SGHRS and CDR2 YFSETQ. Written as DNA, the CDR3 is TGCGCCAGCAGCCCCGGGACAGGCTTCTACGAGCAGTACTTC. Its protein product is CASSPGTGFYEQYF. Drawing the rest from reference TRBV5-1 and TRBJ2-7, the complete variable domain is KAGVTQTPRYLIKTRGQQVTLSCSPISGHRSVSWYQQTPGQGLQFLFEYFSETQRNKGNFPGRFSGRQFSNSRSEMNVSTLELGDSALYLCASSPGTGFYEQYFGPGTRLTVT.

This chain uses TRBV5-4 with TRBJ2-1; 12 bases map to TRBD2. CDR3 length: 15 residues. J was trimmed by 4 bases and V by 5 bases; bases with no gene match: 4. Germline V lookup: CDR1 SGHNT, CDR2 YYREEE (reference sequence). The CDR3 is CASSLAGGQYNEQFF. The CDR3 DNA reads TGTGCCAGCAGTCTAGCGGGAGGGCAATACAATGAGCAGTTCTTC.

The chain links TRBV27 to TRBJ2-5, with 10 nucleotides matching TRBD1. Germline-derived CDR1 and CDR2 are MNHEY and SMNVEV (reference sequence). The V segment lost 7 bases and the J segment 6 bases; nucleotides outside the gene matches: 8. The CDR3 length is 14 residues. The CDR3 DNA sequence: TGTGCCAGCACCCCGACAGGGGGCGTGAAGACCCAGTACTTC. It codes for CASTPTGGVKTQYF.

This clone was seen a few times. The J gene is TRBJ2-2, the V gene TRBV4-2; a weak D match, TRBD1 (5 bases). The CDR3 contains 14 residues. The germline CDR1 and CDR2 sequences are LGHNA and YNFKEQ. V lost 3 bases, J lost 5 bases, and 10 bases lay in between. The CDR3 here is CASSHSGNTGELFF. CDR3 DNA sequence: TGTGCCAGCAGCCACTCAGGGAATACCGGGGAGCTGTTTTTT.

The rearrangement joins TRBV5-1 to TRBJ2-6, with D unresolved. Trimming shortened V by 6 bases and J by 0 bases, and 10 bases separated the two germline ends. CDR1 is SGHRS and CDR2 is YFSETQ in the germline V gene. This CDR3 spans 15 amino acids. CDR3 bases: TGCGCCAGCAACCCTGTAGACTCTGGGGCCAACGTCCTGACTTTC. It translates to CASNPVDSGANVLTF.

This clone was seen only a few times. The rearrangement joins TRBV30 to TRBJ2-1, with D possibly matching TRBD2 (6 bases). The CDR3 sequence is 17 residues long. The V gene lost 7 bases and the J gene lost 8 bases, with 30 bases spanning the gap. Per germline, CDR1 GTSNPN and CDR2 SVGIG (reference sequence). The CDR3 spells CAFVRGLVPGTGDEQFF. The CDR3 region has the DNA TGTGCCTTTGTTCGGGGACTTGTCCCAGGGACGGGCGATGAGCAGTTCTTC.

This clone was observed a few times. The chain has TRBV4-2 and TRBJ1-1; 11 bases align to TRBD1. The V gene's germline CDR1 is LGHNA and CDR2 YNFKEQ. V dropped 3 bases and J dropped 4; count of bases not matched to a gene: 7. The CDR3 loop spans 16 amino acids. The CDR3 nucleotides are TGTGCCAGCAGCCACGTCGATGGACAGGGGGCCACTGAAGCTTTCTTT. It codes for CASSHVDGQGATEAFF.

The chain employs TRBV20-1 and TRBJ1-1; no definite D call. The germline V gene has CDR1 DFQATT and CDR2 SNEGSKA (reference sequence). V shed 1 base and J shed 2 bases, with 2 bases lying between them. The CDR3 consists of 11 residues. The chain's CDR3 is CSARANTEAFF. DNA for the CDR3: TGCAGTGCTAGAGCTAACACTGAAGCTTTCTTT.